One sample yielded the 26 T cell receptor beta chains listed below, sequenced in a study of blood T cell repertoires in COVID-19. The repertoire was sequenced with immunoSEQ multiplex PCR; TCRdb's copy has only in-frame clones and lacks some. Here the sample spans roughly 180,000 clones, more than 70% being singletons. Source material: PBMCs or T cells enriched from blood (not recorded which). These TCRs come from a woman in her twenties or thirties who had recovered from COVID-19.

This clone came up a few times. V usage is TRBV2 and J usage is TRBJ2-1; TRBD2 agrees at 15 bases. Trimming cost V 6 bases and J 1 base; bases outside gene matches: 10. CDR1 and CDR2 (germline): SNHLY, FYNNEI. This CDR3 has 19 amino acids. CDR3 region: CASRPGTSGRNGSYNEQFF. In nucleotides, the CDR3 is TGTGCCAGCAGGCCGGGGACTAGCGGGAGGAACGGGTCCTACAATGAGCAGTTCTTC.

J is TRBJ2-7 and V is TRBV6-1; 10 bases align to TRBD2. Germline CDR1 is MNHNS and CDR2 is SASEGT. V shed 0 bases and J 7 bases; nucleotides not matched to a gene: 15. This CDR3 contains 18 residues. CDR3 DNA sequence: TGTGCCAGCAGTGAAGCGCTTAGGGAGCGGGAGGGCCCTTGGGAGCAGTACTTC. It translates to CASSEALREREGPWEQYF.

DNA of the CDR3: TGTGCCAGCAGTGACAGGATAGGAGAAAAACTGTTTTTT. This translates into CASSDRIGEKLFF. This chain connects TRBV28 to TRBJ1-4; D may be TRBD1 (6 bases). The V end was cut by 5 bases, the J end by 8 bases, with 12 bases between. This CDR3 comprises 13 residues. The germline CDR1 and CDR2 sequences are MDHEN and SYDVKM.

J is TRBJ2-5 and V is TRBV28; 8 bases line up with TRBD1. V shed 5 bases, J shed 5 bases, and the junction held 13 bases outside the gene matches. The CDR3 has 16 residues. Looked up from germline, CDR1 is MDHEN and CDR2 is SYDVKM. The chain's CDR3 is CASSALTTGVVETQYF. CDR3 bases: TGTGCCAGCAGTGCTCTCACGACAGGGGTGGTCGAGACCCAGTACTTC.

The rearrangement uses TRBV18 and TRBJ1-2, with D unclear. This CDR3 comprises 17 residues. CDR1 and CDR2 (germline): KGHSH, LQKENI. Trimming stripped 1 base from V and 2 bases from J, with 17 bases between. CDR3 nucleotide sequence: TGTGCCAGCTCACCACGGGCAGGCGGCGGGAAGAACTATGGCTACACCTTC. Protein: CASSPRAGGGKNYGYTF.

There are a few counts of this clone. The same CDR3 is also encoded by other DNA sequences in this sample. The V and J genes are TRBV5-1 and TRBJ1-4; 8 bases map to TRBD1. Germline V CDR1 and CDR2: SGHRS, YFSETQ. The length of the CDR3 is 15 residues. V was pared by 4 bases and J by 5 bases, with 7 bases of the junction left unmatched. CDR3 in DNA: TGCGCCAGCAGCCTCGGGGCAGGGGGCAATGAAAAACTGTTTTTT. It encodes CASSLGAGGNEKLFF.

The chain recombines TRBV11-2 with TRBJ2-1; 8 nucleotides match TRBD2. The CDR3 loop spans 15 amino acids. V dropped 5 bases and J dropped 2; count of bases not matched to a gene: 5. CDR1 and CDR2 (germline): SGHAT, FQNNGV. CDR3 residues: CASSTIAGPYNEQFF. Written as DNA, the CDR3 is TGTGCCAGCAGCACGATAGCGGGACCCTACAATGAGCAGTTCTTC.

Ten or more counts support this clone. This chain links TRBV4-2 with TRBJ2-1, with TRBD2 matching 10 bases. Trimming at V came to 0 bases and at J to 11 bases, leaving 10 bases not matched to a gene. The CDR3 is made up of 16 amino acids. Per the germline V gene, CDR1 is LGHNA and CDR2 is YNFKEQ. For the CDR3, the DNA is TGTGCCAGCAGCCAAGATCCGGCTAGCGGGAGCTCGCAGCAGTTCTTC. The encoded protein is CASSQDPASGSSQQFF.

The genes are TRBV4-2 and TRBJ2-3; 11 nucleotides align to TRBD2. Germline assignment: CDR1 LGHNA and CDR2 YNFKEQ. With V trimmed by 3 bases and J by 2 bases, 10 bases remained unmatched. This CDR3 contains 18 residues. CDR3 in amino acids: CASSQALIAGGPTDTQYF. The CDR3 coding sequence is TGTGCCAGCAGCCAGGCCCTTATAGCGGGAGGGCCCACAGATACGCAGTATTTT.

The genes are TRBV6-5 and TRBJ1-2; D uncertain. The V gene's germline CDR1 is MNHEY and CDR2 SVGAGI. V lost 6 bases and J 8 bases, leaving 16 bases between the germline ends. The CDR3 loop spans 13 amino acids. Here the CDR3 reads CASRVGRGPGYTF. For the CDR3, the DNA is TGTGCCAGCAGAGTAGGACGAGGGCCGGGCTACACCTTC.

CDR3 DNA: TGTGCCAGTGGACGACAGGGGGCAGGCTACACCTTC. As protein: CASGRQGAGYTF. This chain connects TRBV19 to TRBJ1-2; TRBD1 matches 10 bases. Germline CDR1 and CDR2: LNHDA and SQIVND (reference sequence). Trimming at V came to 8 bases and at J to 8 bases, leaving 5 bases not matched to a gene. This CDR3 contains 12 residues.

This chain connects TRBV2 to TRBJ2-5, with 10 bases aligning to TRBD2. Germline values: CDR1 SNHLY, CDR2 FYNNEI. CDR3 size: 17 residues. V gave up 7 bases and J gave up 5 bases; unmatched junction bases: 16. The CDR3 region has the DNA TGTGCCAGCAATAGGGCTAGCGGGAGATTGGGCGGGGAGACCCAGTACTTC. Residues: CASNRASGRLGGETQYF.

This chain uses TRBV10-3 with TRBJ1-1, with TRBD1 as a possible D gene (5 bases). Germline CDR1 is ENHRY and CDR2 is SYGVKD. The CDR3 consists of 13 residues. V was pared by 2 bases and J by 4 bases, with 8 bases between. CDR3 amino acids: CAISEAGLTEAFF. In DNA, the CDR3 is TGTGCCATCAGTGAGGCAGGGCTCACTGAAGCTTTCTTT.

The gene calls are TRBV29-1 and TRBJ1-1; D not certain. Germline V gives CDR1 SQVTM, CDR2 ANQGSEA. Trimming stripped 5 bases from V and 6 bases from J, with 13 bases between. This CDR3 region has 12 residues. CDR3 residues: CSVLRVAAEAFF. The CDR3 DNA reads as TGCAGCGTTCTGCGGGTCGCGGCTGAAGCTTTCTTT.

The chain uses TRBV5-1 and TRBJ1-6; 9 bases line up with TRBD1. The CDR3 runs 14 residues. V lost 1 base and J lost 8; bases outside the gene matches: 1. Germline-derived CDR1 and CDR2 are SGHRS and YFSETQ. CDR3 in DNA: TGCGCCAGCAGCTTGAGGACAGGGGATTCACCCCTCCACTTT. It is translated as CASSLRTGDSPLHF.

V gene TRBV24-1 combines with J gene TRBJ2-6; TRBD1 agrees at 8 bases. CDR3 length: 16 amino acids. The germline gives CDR1 KGHDR, CDR2 SFDVKD. With V trimmed by 6 bases and J by 0 bases, 3 bases remained unmatched. The CDR3 DNA is TGTGCCACCAGTAGGGACAGGAGCTCTGGGGCCAACGTCCTGACTTTC. It yields the protein CATSRDRSSGANVLTF.

This chain connects TRBV3-1 (or the pseudogene TRBV3-2) to TRBJ2-7, with D hard to call. Germline values: CDR1 LGHDT, CDR2 YNNKEL (reference sequence). CDR3 length: 16 residues. Trimming removed 1 base at V and 0 bases at J, with 13 bases between. The CDR3 DNA sequence: TGTGCCAGCAGCCAAGGACCCGGGTCCAGCTCCTACGAGCAGTACTTC. As protein: CASSQGPGSSSYEQYF.

V is TRBV7-9 and J is TRBJ1-2; 9 bases agree with TRBD1. The CDR3 is 16 amino acids. Trimming at V came to 5 bases and at J to 6 bases, leaving 13 bases not matched to a gene. The germline V gene encodes CDR1 SEHNR and CDR2 FQNEAQ (reference sequence). CDR3: CASSQQLGQGVNGYTF. The CDR3 region has the DNA TGTGCCAGCAGCCAACAGTTGGGACAGGGAGTGAATGGCTACACCTTC.

The V call is TRBV6-5, the J call TRBJ2-1, with D uncertain. The CDR3 consists of 13 residues. Trimming shortened V by 0 bases and J by 8 bases, and 8 bases separated the two germline ends. From germline, CDR1 is MNHEY and CDR2 SVGAGI. The CDR3 nucleotides are TGTGCCAGCAGTTACTCATCGAGCGATGAGCAGTTCTTC. It translates to CASSYSSSDEQFF.

Concerning this clone itself: The sample holds other DNA sequences that translate to the same CDR3. This rearrangement joins TRBV2 to TRBJ2-7, with a weak D call TRBD1 (6 bases). CDR3 length: 14 amino acids. Trimming removed 6 bases from V and 0 bases from J, with 12 bases in between. Germline values: CDR1 SNHLY, CDR2 FYNNEI. Here the CDR3 DNA reads TGTGCCAGCAGGGTAGACAGGCTCTCCTACGAGCAGTACTTC. Its protein product is CASRVDRLSYEQYF. Filled out from reference TRBV2 and TRBJ2-7, the complete variable domain reads EPEVTQTPSHQVTQMGQEVILRCVPISNHLYFYWYRQILGQKVEFLVSFYNNEISEKSEIFDDQFSVERPDGSNFTLKIRSTKLEDSAMYFCASRVDRLSYEQYFGPGTRLTVT.

This clone occurred once. This rearrangement joins TRBV7-8 to TRBJ1-1; perhaps TRBD1 as D (5 bases). The CDR3 extends over 14 amino acids. CDR1 is SGHVS, CDR2 FQNEAQ, per germline. V was cut by 2 bases and J by 4 bases, with 11 bases left in between. The CDR3 DNA reads as TGTGCCAGCAGCTTACCCGGGGGGGGCACTGAAGCTTTCTTT. Its protein is CASSLPGGGTEAFF.

The gene calls are TRBV11-2 and TRBJ2-5, with TRBD1 matching 7 bases. This CDR3 comprises 14 residues. Germline assignment: CDR1 SGHAT and CDR2 FQNNGV. Trimming at V came to 5 bases and at J to 2 bases, leaving 5 bases not matched to a gene. CDR3 protein: CASSLMGQQETQYF. The DNA of the CDR3 is TGTGCCAGCAGCCTAATGGGACAGCAAGAGACCCAGTACTTC.

Details on this clone: No DNA is shown, since the ends of the CDR3 on it are uncertain; the CDR3 is the one TCRdb lists. The V and J genes are TRBV1 and TRBJ1-2; TRBD1 is taken as the D call from the table, unchecked against the DNA. TRBV1 is noted as a pseudogene. The CDR3 has 16 amino acids, counting both end residues. The CDR3 spells CTSSHWAGGNSYGYTF.

This clone was seen only a few times. This specimen includes other DNA sequences encoding the same CDR3. This chain links TRBV11-2 with TRBJ2-1, with 11 bases aligning to TRBD2. Germline CDR1 SGHAT, CDR2 FQNNGV. V lost 4 bases and J lost 6; bases outside the gene matches: 2. CDR3 length: 14 amino acids. CDR3 in amino acids: CASSSLAGVNEQFF. The DNA for the CDR3 is TGTGCCAGCAGCTCACTAGCGGGAGTCAATGAGCAGTTCTTC.

The V gene is TRBV19, the J gene TRBJ1-1, with TRBD1 as a possible D gene (6 bases). The CDR3 spans 16 residues. The germline V gene has CDR1 LNHDA and CDR2 SQIVND (reference sequence). Trimming removed 7 bases from V and 5 bases from J, with 23 bases in between. This CDR3 reads CASTVDRIGRVTEAFF. The CDR3, as DNA: TGTGCCAGTACCGTAGACAGGATCGGGCGGGTGACTGAAGCTTTCTTT.

The chain couples TRBV30 to TRBJ1-4; 11 bases map to TRBD1. The CDR3 extends over 15 amino acids. V lost 2 bases, J lost 8 bases, and 7 bases stayed unmatched. Germline assignment: CDR1 GTSNPN and CDR2 SVGIG (reference sequence). For the CDR3, the DNA is TGTGCCTGGAGTTTTTCCGGGACAGGGGGGGAAAAACTGTTTTTT. Translating gives CAWSFSGTGGEKLFF.